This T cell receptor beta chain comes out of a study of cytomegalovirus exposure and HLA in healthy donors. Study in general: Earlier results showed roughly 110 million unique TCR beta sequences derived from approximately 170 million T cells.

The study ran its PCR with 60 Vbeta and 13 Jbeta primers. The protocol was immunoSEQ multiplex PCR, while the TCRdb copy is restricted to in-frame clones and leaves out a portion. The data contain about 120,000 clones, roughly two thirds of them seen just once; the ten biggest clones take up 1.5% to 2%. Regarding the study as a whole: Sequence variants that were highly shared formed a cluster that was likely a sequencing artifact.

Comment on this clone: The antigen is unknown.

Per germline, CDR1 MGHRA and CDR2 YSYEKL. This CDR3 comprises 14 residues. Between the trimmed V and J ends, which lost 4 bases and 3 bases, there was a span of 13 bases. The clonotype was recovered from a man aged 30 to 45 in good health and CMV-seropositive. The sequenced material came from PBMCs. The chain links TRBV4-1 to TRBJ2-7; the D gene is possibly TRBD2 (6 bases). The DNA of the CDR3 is TGCGCCAGCAGCCGACCGGGACTCATCTACGAGCAGTACTTC. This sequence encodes CASSRPGLIYEQYF.